The 16 T cell receptor beta chains below all came from one sample that was sequenced in a study of read filtering for tumor transcriptome and immune sequencing. The library was built from about 400 ng RNA with molecular barcoded adaptors for alpha/delta and beta/gamma chains. A single record per CDR3 protein comes from TCRdb applying MiXCR to the reads. The sample comprises about 39,000 distinct CDR3 sequences, 12% to 15% of which are singletons, and more than 15% rests with the top ten. Sequencing used a population of CD138-negative cells sorted from bone marrow. The receptors stem from a donor aged 40 or over with multiple myeloma.

This clonotype was seen ten or more times. This chain joins TRBV29-1 and TRBJ2-1; TRBD2 might be the D (5 bases). CDR1 and CDR2 (germline): SQVTM, ANQGSEA. CDR3 length equals 15 residues. Trimming shortened V by 6 bases and J by 4 bases, and 19 bases separated the two germline ends. Written as DNA, the CDR3 is TGCAGCGTCGTCAGCGGACCATTAAGTTACAATGAGCAGTTCTTC. Amino acids: CSVVSGPLSYNEQFF.

This sequence joins TRBV4-2 and TRBJ2-7, with TRBD2 matching over 13 bases. With the DNA end fitting TRBJ2-1 better, the J assignment may be wrong. Germline V lookup: CDR1 LGHNA, CDR2 YNFKEQ. The CDR3 totals 17 residues. CDR3 in DNA: TGTGCCAGCAGCTTGGGACCAACTAGCGGGGGGGCGTACGAGCAGTTCTTC. It specifies CASSLGPTSGGAYEQFF.

This clonotype occurred a few times. Being one base from a much bigger clone, this may be a read error. J is TRBJ2-1 and V is TRBV6-1, with D perhaps TRBD2 (6 bases). The V gene's germline CDR1 is MNHNS and CDR2 SASEGT. The CDR3 sequence is 18 residues long. CDR3 nucleotides: TGTGCCAGCAACAGAAGGCCGGGACTCGGAGAGTCCTACAATGTGCAGTTCTTC. Translation gives CASNRRPGLGESYNVQFF.

A note on this clonotype: A read error is the likely source, as a far larger clone sits one nucleotide away. CDR3 coding DNA: TGTGCCAGCAGCTTGGAACCAACTAGCGGGGGGGCGTACGAGCAGTTCTTC. Protein sequence: CASSLEPTSGGAYEQFF. The chain combines TRBV4-2 with TRBJ2-7, with TRBD2 identical over 13 bases. TRBJ2-1 matches the DNA end more closely, so the J call is doubtful. Germline CDR1 and CDR2: LGHNA and YNFKEQ. The CDR3 has 17 residues.

This clonotype has ten or more counts. The CDR3 reads CASSLGGATSNGYTF. The CDR3 DNA reads TGCGCCAGCAGCTTGGGGGGCGCGACGTCGAATGGCTACACCTTC. The gene calls are TRBV5-1 and TRBJ1-2; perhaps TRBD1 as D (5 bases). The germline gives CDR1 SGHRS, CDR2 YFSETQ. The CDR3 has 15 residues. The ends were cut back, 0 bases at V and 6 bases at J, with 15 bases in the middle.

This clonotype was detected ten times or more. CDR3 loop: CASSATGNVGNEQFF. The CDR3 region has the DNA TGCGCCAGCAGTGCTACAGGGAATGTTGGCAATGAGCAGTTCTTC. The J gene is TRBJ2-1, the V gene TRBV10-1; weak D call: TRBD1 (6 bases). Trimming left V 4 bases short and J 6 bases short, with 16 bases between. The germline gives CDR1 WNHNN, CDR2 SYGVQD (reference sequence). The CDR3 has 15 residues.

Ten or more counts support this clonotype. This chain joins TRBV15 and TRBJ1-1; 8 bases agree with TRBD1. The CDR3 consists of 14 residues. Germline V lookup: CDR1 LNHNV, CDR2 YYDKDF (reference sequence). Trimming removed 4 bases from V and 5 bases from J; junction bases left unmatched: 6. CDR3 loop: CATSTQTGETEAFF. Here the CDR3 DNA reads TGTGCCACCAGCACCCAGACAGGGGAAACTGAAGCTTTCTTT.

This clonotype was counted many times. The J gene is TRBJ1-4, the V gene TRBV4-3; no reliable D call. Germline loops: CDR1 LGHNA, CDR2 YSLEER. The V end lost 0 bases, the J end lost 3 bases, and 11 bases lay between the germline ends. The CDR3 has 16 amino acids. The CDR3 DNA is TGCGCCAGCAGCCAAGATTATCCGGGAGCTAATGAAAAACTGTTTTTT. It codes for CASSQDYPGANEKLFF.

This clonotype was seen many times. The chain uses TRBV7-8 and TRBJ1-1; D remains ambiguous. This CDR3 region has 16 residues. Per germline, CDR1 SGHVS and CDR2 FQNEAQ. Trimming took off 2 bases at V and 5 bases at J, with 18 bases between the two ends. CDR3 residues: CASSLYESRVGTEAFF. For the CDR3, the DNA is TGTGCCAGCAGCTTATATGAATCTAGGGTTGGGACTGAAGCTTTCTTT.

In its sample, this clonotype was seen many times. This chain uses TRBV19 with TRBJ2-2; a weak D match, TRBD1 (7 bases). Germline V gene data show CDR1 as LNHDA and CDR2 as SQIVND (reference sequence). CDR3 length equals 15 residues. Between the trimmed V and J ends, which lost 7 bases and 7 bases, there was a span of 19 bases. The CDR3 is CASTRGQGGVGELFF. As DNA, the CDR3 is TGTGCCAGTACTCGGGGGCAGGGGGGCGTCGGGGAGCTGTTTTTT.

This clonotype came up many times. The rearrangement uses TRBV2 and TRBJ2-5; no definite D call. Per germline, CDR1 SNHLY and CDR2 FYNNEI. This CDR3 spans 14 amino acids. V lost 7 bases and J lost 3, with 15 bases in between. The CDR3 is CASKGRQWEETQYF. Written as DNA, the CDR3 is TGTGCCAGCAAGGGCAGGCAGTGGGAAGAGACCCAGTACTTC.

The sample holds many counts of this clonotype. The genes are TRBV6-5 and TRBJ2-2, with D maybe TRBD2 (5 bases). V was pared by 6 bases and J by 7 bases, with 18 bases between. Per the germline V gene, CDR1 is MNHEY and CDR2 is SVGAGI. The CDR3 length is 15 residues. This chain's CDR3 is CASRDGVPRGGELFF. CDR3 nucleotides: TGTGCCAGCAGAGACGGGGTCCCCCGGGGCGGGGAGCTGTTTTTT.

On this clonotype itself: Without the conserved terminal phenylalanine or tryptophan, this CDR3 likely stems from a read error. V is TRBV28 and J is TRBJ2-1, with D perhaps matching TRBD1 (6 bases). V lost 6 bases to trimming and J lost 3 bases, with 15 bases between them. There are 15 residues in the CDR3. Germline V gene data show CDR1 as MDHEN and CDR2 as SYDVKM. Here the CDR3 reads CASSRGGTRYNEQFL. The CDR3 nucleotides read TGTGCCAGCAGCCGAGGGGGTACCCGCTACAATGAGCAGTTCCTC.

This clonotype was seen repeatedly, ten times or more. This chain links TRBV3-1 with TRBJ1-5; D perhaps matches TRBD1 (5 bases). There are 14 residues in the CDR3. Trimming left V 0 bases short and J 6 bases short, with 9 bases between. The germline CDR1 and CDR2 sequences are LGHDT and YNNKEL (reference sequence). The CDR3: CASSQEGGSQPQHF. The CDR3 bases are TGTGCCAGCAGCCAAGAGGGGGGTAGTCAGCCCCAGCATTTT.

This clonotype was counted at least ten times. The V call is TRBV11-3, the J call TRBJ2-1, with no clear D. The CDR3 covers 12 residues. Trimming cost V 3 bases and J 7 bases, with 7 bases left between them. CDR1 is SGHNT, CDR2 YENEEA, per germline. CDR3 nucleotide sequence: TGTGCCAGCAGCTTTGAAGGAAATGAGCAGTTCTTC. As protein: CASSFEGNEQFF.

Comments on this clonotype: A read error is the likely source, as a far larger clone sits one nucleotide away. The chain combines TRBV7-8 with TRBJ2-1; a weak D match, TRBD2 (5 bases). CDR1 is SGHVS, CDR2 FQNEAQ, per germline. Trimming removed 3 bases at V and 0 bases at J, with 9 bases between. This CDR3 is 15 amino acids long. The CDR3 DNA is TGTGCCAGCAGCTTTCGAGGGTCCTCCTACAATGAGCAGTTCTTC. This sequence encodes CASSFRGSSYNEQFF.